Following are 28 T cell receptor beta chains from one sample sequenced in a study of CXCR3-negative and CXCR3-positive naive CD8 T cells. Whole-study results and caveats: In CXCR3-positive naive cells, the TRB CDR3s were more hydrophobic than in CXCR3-negative naive cells.

These receptors' antigens are unknown. Carrying UMI labels, the TRB cDNA libraries were prepared through 5' RACE. TCRdb reprocessed the 5' RACE reads and reports one entry per CDR3 protein, with no DNA. The sample's table shows just under 65,000 distinct CDR3 sequences. The sequenced material came from naive CXCR3+ CD8+ T cells from blood. Subset of the sample: CD45RO-CCR7+CD27+CD95- naive CD8+ T cells expressing CXCR3 (TNR3+). The receptors were gathered from a human donor in good health. Some clones in this sample may be carry-over from other donors' samples.

The V call is TRBV7-9, the J call TRBJ2-1; no DNA is available, so the TRBD2 call from TCRdb remains unchecked. Per the germline V gene, CDR1 is SEHNR and CDR2 is FQNEAQ (reference sequence). The CDR3 totals 17 residues. This chain's CDR3 is CASSHAPDYPPPDEQFF.

The rearrangement links TRBV29-1 to TRBJ2-7; as DNA is missing, the TRBD2 call by TCRdb cannot be tested. Germline V gene data show CDR1 as SQVTM and CDR2 as ANQGSEA. CDR3 length: 11 amino acids. CDR3 amino acids: CSVAEGAEQYF.

The chain combines TRBV7-3 with TRBJ2-1; the TCRdb call, TRBD1, lacks DNA for checking. Germline CDR1 is SGHTA and CDR2 is FQGTGA. This CDR3 has 15 residues. CDR3 protein: CASSRIGASGNEQFF.

This sequence joins TRBV28 and TRBJ2-3; TCRdb's assignment of TRBD1 cannot be checked, as there is no DNA. The germline V gene has CDR1 MDHEN and CDR2 SYDVKM. The CDR3 consists of 15 residues. CDR3 region: CASSLTGVYADTQYF.

The V and J genes are TRBV12-3 or TRBV12-4 and TRBJ2-7; without DNA, the TCRdb call of TRBD1 cannot be checked. The CDR3 sequence is 15 residues long. This CDR3 is CASSSGDRGFGEQYF.

The gene calls are TRBV7-3 and TRBJ1-1; TCRdb's D call, TRBD1, is unchecked because there is no DNA. Germline CDR1 reads SGHTA; CDR2 reads FQGTGA. This CDR3 has 14 residues. CDR3 in amino acids: CASSGSGQNTEAFF.

The chain employs TRBV29-1 and TRBJ2-1; TCRdb outputs TRBD1, but without DNA this stays unchecked. The CDR3 sequence is 13 residues long. CDR1 is SQVTM and CDR2 is ANQGSEA in the germline V gene. The CDR3 loop is CSVVVEGGNEQFF.

The CDR3 loop is CAWRRGNEQFF. The rearrangement joins TRBV30 to TRBJ2-1; checking the TCRdb D call of TRBD2 is not possible without DNA. Looked up from germline, CDR1 is GTSNPN and CDR2 is SVGIG (reference sequence). The CDR3 consists of 11 residues.

The genes are TRBV20-1 and TRBJ2-5; the D call from TCRdb, TRBD1, cannot be confirmed without DNA. The germline CDR1 and CDR2 sequences are DFQATT and SNEGSKA (reference sequence). This CDR3 has 13 amino acids. The CDR3 here is CSAPRGESETQYF.

The CDR3 loop is CASSLGQLEAFF. The gene calls are TRBV5-5 and TRBJ1-1. Germline loops: CDR1 SGHKS, CDR2 YYEKEE (reference sequence). This CDR3 has 12 residues.

The V and J genes are TRBV3-1 and TRBJ1-6. Germline V gene sequence: CDR1 LGHDT, CDR2 YNNKEL (reference sequence). The CDR3 is 14 amino acids. The CDR3 spells CASSQDRFGSPLHF.

The gene calls are TRBV6-5 and TRBJ1-5. Germline V gene lookup returns CDR1 MNHEY and CDR2 SVGAGI. The CDR3 covers 17 residues. The CDR3 region is CASSENLAGSVSQPQHF.

The chain combines TRBV7-9 with TRBJ2-1; TCRdb proposes TRBD2, but this gene call is untestable without DNA. CDR1 SEHNR and CDR2 FQNEAQ come from the germline V gene (reference sequence). The CDR3 consists of 16 residues. CDR3 protein: CASSSPLAGVYNEQFF. Drawing the rest from reference TRBV7-9 and TRBJ2-1, the complete variable domain is DTGVSQNPRHKITKRGQNVTFRCDPISEHNRLYWYRQTLGQGPEFLTYFQNEAQLEKSRLLSDRFSAERPKGSFSTLEIQRTEQGDSAMYLCASSSPLAGVYNEQFFGPGTRLTVL.

This chain joins TRBV29-1 and TRBJ1-1; TCRdb's D call of TRBD1 is untestable without DNA. The CDR3 loop spans 14 amino acids. Per germline, CDR1 SQVTM and CDR2 ANQGSEA. CDR3 residues: CSVEPRGSGTEAFF.

This chain links TRBV29-1 with TRBJ2-1; lacking DNA, the TRBD1 call made by TCRdb goes unchecked. CDR1 SQVTM and CDR2 ANQGSEA come from the germline V gene. This CDR3 has 15 amino acids. This CDR3 reads CSVEPTPRVYNEQFF.

The chain uses TRBV29-1 and TRBJ2-2. From germline, CDR1 is SQVTM and CDR2 ANQGSEA. CDR3 length: 13 amino acids. The CDR3 region is CSVEEAKTGELFF.

The V gene is TRBV3-1, the J gene TRBJ2-7; the TCRdb call, TRBD2, lacks DNA for checking. CDR3 length: 14 residues. Germline V gene sequence: CDR1 LGHDT, CDR2 YNNKEL (reference sequence). CDR3 protein: CASSPSGGIYEQYF.

The V call is TRBV6-6, the J call TRBJ1-1; the D gene TCRdb calls, TRBD1, cannot be checked with no DNA. In germline, CDR1 is MNHNY, CDR2 SVGAGI (reference sequence). CDR3 size: 13 residues. This CDR3 reads CASSLYRGGEAFF.

V gene TRBV7-6 combines with J gene TRBJ2-7; checking the TCRdb D call of TRBD2 is not possible without DNA. CDR1 and CDR2 from the germline V gene are SGHVS and FNYEAQ. The CDR3 extends over 14 amino acids. The CDR3 protein is CASSSGEGSYEQYF.

J is TRBJ1-5 and V is TRBV21-1; there is no DNA to check the TCRdb D call of TRBD1. TRBV21-1 corresponds to a pseudogene. The CDR3 spans 16 residues. CDR3 protein: CASSIGGRGCNQPQHF.

V and J are TRBV20-1 and TRBJ1-1. The germline gives CDR1 DFQATT, CDR2 SNEGSKA (reference sequence). The CDR3 is 11 residues long. CDR3 residues: CSASMNTEAFF.

J is TRBJ2-1 and V is TRBV29-1; TCRdb's D call, TRBD1, is unchecked because there is no DNA. Germline lookup yields CDR1 SQVTM and CDR2 ANQGSEA. The CDR3 consists of 14 residues. The CDR3 protein is CSVTPGTRYNEQFF.

The chain has TRBV6-5 and TRBJ1-2. The length of the CDR3 is 13 residues. Looked up from germline, CDR1 is MNHEY and CDR2 is SVGAGI. The CDR3 sequence is CASSPGLFYGYTF.

The chain recombines TRBV6-2 or TRBV6-3 with TRBJ2-2. In germline, CDR1 is MNHEY, CDR2 SVGEGT. The CDR3 is made up of 15 amino acids. The CDR3 loop reads CASESEQLNTGELFF.

The J gene is TRBJ1-2, the V gene TRBV7-8; TCRdb lists TRBD1, though no DNA is available to test this call. The CDR3 sequence is 14 residues long. From germline, CDR1 is SGHVS and CDR2 FQNEAQ. The CDR3: CASSPRPDRDEPTF.

J is TRBJ2-2 and V is TRBV29-1; the D call of TRBD2 rests on TCRdb alone, since no DNA is present to check it. Germline loops: CDR1 SQVTM, CDR2 ANQGSEA. The CDR3 extends over 12 amino acids. The CDR3 spells CSVPAGSGELFF.

The rearrangement uses TRBV29-1 and TRBJ1-2; TCRdb's D gene call, TRBD1, goes unchecked for lack of DNA. The germline CDR1 and CDR2 sequences are SQVTM and ANQGSEA. This CDR3 has 11 amino acids. The CDR3 sequence: CSVPVGYGYTF.

The chain joins TRBV7-2 to TRBJ2-1; checking the TCRdb D call of TRBD2 is not possible without DNA. This CDR3 has 17 amino acids. Germline V CDR1 and CDR2: SGHTA, FQGNSA. This CDR3 is CASSSPSGGASYNEQFF.